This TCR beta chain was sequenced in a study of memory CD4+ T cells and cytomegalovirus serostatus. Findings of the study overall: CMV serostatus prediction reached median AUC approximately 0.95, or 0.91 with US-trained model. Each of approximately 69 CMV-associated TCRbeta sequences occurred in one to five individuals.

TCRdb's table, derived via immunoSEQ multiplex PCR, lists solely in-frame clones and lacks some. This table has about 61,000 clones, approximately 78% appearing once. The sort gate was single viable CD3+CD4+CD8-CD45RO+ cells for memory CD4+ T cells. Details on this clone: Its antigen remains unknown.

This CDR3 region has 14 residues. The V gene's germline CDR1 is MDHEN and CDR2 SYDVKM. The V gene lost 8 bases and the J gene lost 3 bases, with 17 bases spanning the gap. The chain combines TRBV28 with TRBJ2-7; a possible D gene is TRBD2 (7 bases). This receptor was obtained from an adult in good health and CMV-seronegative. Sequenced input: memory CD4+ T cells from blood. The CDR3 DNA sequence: TGTGCCAGCCGGGGGGCTAGCGGTTTCTACGAGCAGTACTTC. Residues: CASRGASGFYEQYF.